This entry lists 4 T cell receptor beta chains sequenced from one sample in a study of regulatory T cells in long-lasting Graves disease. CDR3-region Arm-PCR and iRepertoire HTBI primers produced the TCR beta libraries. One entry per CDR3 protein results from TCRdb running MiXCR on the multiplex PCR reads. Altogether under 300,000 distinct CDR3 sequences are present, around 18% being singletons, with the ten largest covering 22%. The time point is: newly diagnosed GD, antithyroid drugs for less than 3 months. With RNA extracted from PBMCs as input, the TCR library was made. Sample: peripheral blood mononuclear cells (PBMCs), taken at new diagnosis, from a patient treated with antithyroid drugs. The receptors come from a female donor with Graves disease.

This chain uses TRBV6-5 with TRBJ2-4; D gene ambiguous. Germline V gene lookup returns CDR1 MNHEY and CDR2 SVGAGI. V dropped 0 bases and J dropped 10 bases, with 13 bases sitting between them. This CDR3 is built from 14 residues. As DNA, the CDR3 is TGTGCCAGCAGTTACTCCACCTCGGAACAGATTCAGTACTTC. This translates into CASSYSTSEQIQYF.

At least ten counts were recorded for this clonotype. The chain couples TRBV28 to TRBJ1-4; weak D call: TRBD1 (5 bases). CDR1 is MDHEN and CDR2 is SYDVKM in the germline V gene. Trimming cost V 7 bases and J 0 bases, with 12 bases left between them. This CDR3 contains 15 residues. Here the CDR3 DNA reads TGTGCCAGCATTGGAGGGGTAGCAACTAATGAAAAACTGTTTTTT. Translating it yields CASIGGVATNEKLFF.

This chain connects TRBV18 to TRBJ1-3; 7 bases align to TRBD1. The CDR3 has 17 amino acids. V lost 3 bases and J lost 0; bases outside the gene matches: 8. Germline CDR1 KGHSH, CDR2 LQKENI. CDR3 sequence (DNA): TGTGCCAGCTCACCCCCCACGGGACAGCGCTCTGGAAACACCATATATTTT. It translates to CASSPPTGQRSGNTIYF.

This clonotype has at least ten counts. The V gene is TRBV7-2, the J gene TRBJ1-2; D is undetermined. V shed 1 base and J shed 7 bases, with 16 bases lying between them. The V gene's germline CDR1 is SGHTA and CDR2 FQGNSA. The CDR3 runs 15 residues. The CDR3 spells CASSLGRLSLGGYTF. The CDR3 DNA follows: TGTGCCAGCAGCTTAGGCCGCCTCAGTTTGGGTGGCTACACCTTC. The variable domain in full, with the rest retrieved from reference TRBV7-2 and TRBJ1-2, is GAGVSQSPSNKVTEKGKDVELRCDPISGHTALYWYRQSLGQGLEFLIYFQGNSAPDKSGLPSDRFSAERTGGSVSTLTIQRTQQEDSAVYLCASSLGRLSLGGYTFGSGTRLTVV.